The next 27 T cell receptor beta chains were all read from a single sample in a study of shared T cell receptors in the human thymus. Produced via immunoSEQ multiplex PCR; TCRdb's table is partial and in-frame only. The sample holds 630,000 or so clones; around 87% are singletons and the top ten take roughly 0.0087%. The same data also went into a second study, on human thymus T cells.

Sequencing was performed on thymocytes. The receptors originated from a boy younger than two with a congenital heart defect.

The CDR3 here is CASSPSDRNYSGNTIYF. Written as DNA, the CDR3 is TGTGCCAGCTCACCATCGGACAGAAACTACTCTGGAAACACCATATATTTT. The chain recombines TRBV18 with TRBJ1-3; the D gene is possibly TRBD1 (6 bases). Germline V gene data show CDR1 as KGHSH and CDR2 as LQKENI. This CDR3 region has 17 residues. Deletions cut 2 bases from V and 0 bases from J, with 14 bases between.

The gene calls are TRBV27 and TRBJ1-2; D may be TRBD1 (5 bases). Germline assignment: CDR1 MNHEY and CDR2 SMNVEV (reference sequence). V shed 6 bases and J shed 6 bases, with 14 bases lying between them. This CDR3 region has 13 residues. The CDR3 DNA sequence: TGTGCCAGCAGGGGGGGTTTCAACGATGGCTACACCTTC. Translated, it gives CASRGGFNDGYTF.

This chain uses TRBV28 with TRBJ1-2, with 7 nucleotides matching TRBD1. In germline, CDR1 is MDHEN, CDR2 SYDVKM. There are 15 residues in the CDR3. Germline trimming cut 7 bases from V and 5 bases from J; bases unmatched to any gene: 13. The CDR3 DNA follows: TGTGCCAGCAAGTTACCCCTGGACAGGTGGTATGGCTACACCTTC. Its translation: CASKLPLDRWYGYTF.

For this clone: Additional DNA sequences in this sample encode the identical CDR3. J is TRBJ1-2 and V is TRBV27; 10 bases map to TRBD1. V was clipped by 5 bases and J by 7 bases; unmatched bases: 7. CDR3 length equals 14 residues. The V gene's germline CDR1 is MNHEY and CDR2 SMNVEV (reference sequence). The CDR3: CASSARQGASGYTF. DNA of the CDR3: TGTGCCAGCAGTGCAAGACAGGGGGCGAGTGGCTACACCTTC.

The chain is built from TRBV7-6 and TRBJ2-3; D is uncertain. This CDR3 region has 15 residues. V lost 6 bases and J lost 4, with 17 bases in between. Germline V lookup: CDR1 SGHVS, CDR2 FNYEAQ. CDR3 bases: TGTGCCAGCAGTAGTATAGCTCCCGCGGCAGATACGCAGTATTTT. Translating it yields CASSSIAPAADTQYF.

The chain couples TRBV7-2 to TRBJ2-1; 14 nucleotides line up with TRBD2. The CDR3 is 16 amino acids. CDR1 and CDR2 from the germline V gene are SGHTA and FQGNSA. V lost 5 bases, J lost 8 bases, and 8 bases stayed unmatched. In DNA, the CDR3 is TGTGCCAGCAGCATAGGGACTAGCGGGAGCGTGCATGAGCAGTTCTTC. Translation: CASSIGTSGSVHEQFF. Drawing the rest from reference TRBV7-2 and TRBJ2-1, the complete variable domain is GAGVSQSPSNKVTEKGKDVELRCDPISGHTALYWYRQSLGQGLEFLIYFQGNSAPDKSGLPSDRFSAERTGGSVSTLTIQRTQQEDSAVYLCASSIGTSGSVHEQFFGPGTRLTVL.

The chain joins TRBV27 to TRBJ1-3, with D perhaps matching TRBD1 (5 bases). Germline CDR1 and CDR2: MNHEY and SMNVEV (reference sequence). V was clipped by 5 bases and J by 0 bases, with 8 bases between them. The CDR3 extends over 14 amino acids. Written as DNA, the CDR3 is TGTGCCAGCAGTCCGGACACCTCTGGAAACACCATATATTTT. It yields the protein CASSPDTSGNTIYF.

CDR3 amino acids: CASSYKTGIKENEQFF. The CDR3 DNA reads TGTGCCAGCAGTTACAAGACAGGGATCAAGGAAAATGAGCAGTTCTTC. V gene TRBV6-5 combines with J gene TRBJ2-1, with 7 bases that match TRBD1. CDR3 length: 16 amino acids. Per the germline V gene, CDR1 is MNHEY and CDR2 is SVGAGI. V gave up 2 bases and J gave up 7 bases; unmatched junction bases: 11.

The J gene is TRBJ2-1, the V gene TRBV10-3; D ambiguous. Germline CDR1 ENHRY, CDR2 SYGVKD. Trimming shortened V by 3 bases and J by 4 bases, and 4 bases separated the two germline ends. The CDR3 is 12 amino acids. The CDR3 bases are TGTGCCATCAGTGATCCTTACAATGAGCAGTTCTTC. The encoded protein is CAISDPYNEQFF.

V usage is TRBV19 and J usage is TRBJ1-1; D unclear. This CDR3 is 15 amino acids long. V was trimmed by 2 bases and J by 3 bases, leaving 13 bases between them. From germline, CDR1 is LNHDA and CDR2 SQIVND (reference sequence). The CDR3 DNA is TGTGCCAGTAGTATAATCGGAGGACCAGACACTGAAGCTTTCTTT. This gives the protein CASSIIGGPDTEAFF.

This clone was picked up one time. The gene calls are TRBV4-1 and TRBJ2-7, with D possibly matching TRBD2 (6 bases). The CDR3 covers 15 residues. Trimming cost V 3 bases and J 3 bases, with 15 bases left between them. CDR1 and CDR2 from the germline V gene are MGHRA and YSYEKL. CDR3 sequence reads: CASSQEGSLSYEQYF. As DNA, the CDR3 is TGCGCCAGCAGCCAGGAGGGGTCGCTAAGCTACGAGCAGTACTTC.

This clone has just a few counts. This chain uses TRBV9 with TRBJ2-2; 7 bases are a match to TRBD2. CDR1 and CDR2 (germline): SGDLS, YYNGEE. Trimming took 0 bases from V and 4 from J; bases not matched to a gene: 6. The CDR3 covers 16 residues. CDR3 DNA: TGTGCCAGCAGCGTAGAGAATTGCGGGAGCACCGGGGAGCTGTTTTTT. Amino acids: CASSVENCGSTGELFF. The whole variable domain, remainder taken from reference TRBV9 and TRBJ2-2, is DSGVTQTPKHLITATGQRVTLRCSPRSGDLSVYWYQQSLDQGLQFLIQYYNGEERAKGNILERFSAQQFPDLHSELNLSSLELGDSALYFCASSVENCGSTGELFFGEGSRLTVL.

The chain couples TRBV28 to TRBJ2-4; no definite D call. Germline CDR1 reads MDHEN; CDR2 reads SYDVKM. The CDR3 contains 13 residues. V gave up 3 bases and J gave up 3 bases, with 6 bases separating them. This chain's CDR3 is CASSLQVKNIQYF. The CDR3 nucleotides read TGTGCCAGCAGTTTGCAGGTCAAAAACATTCAGTACTTC.

This clone showed up just a few times. V gene TRBV5-8 combines with J gene TRBJ1-3; tentatively, D is TRBD1 (5 bases). Germline values: CDR1 SGHTS, CDR2 YDEGEE. V lost 1 base to trimming and J lost 1 base, with 6 bases between them. CDR3 size: 14 residues. The CDR3 is CASSLQGSGNTIYF. CDR3 DNA: TGTGCCAGCAGCTTGCAGGGATCTGGAAACACCATATATTTT.

The chain carries TRBV7-9 and TRBJ2-5; maybe TRBD1 (6 bases). V was clipped by 5 bases and J by 4 bases, with 26 bases between them. This CDR3 has 18 residues. The germline V gene has CDR1 SEHNR and CDR2 FQNEAQ (reference sequence). The DNA of the CDR3 is TGTGCCAGCAGCGTGGCATTTCCCCGGCGAGGCAGGGGAGAGACCCAGTACTTC. Translated: CASSVAFPRRGRGETQYF. The entire variable domain, with the rest obtained from reference TRBV7-9 and TRBJ2-5, is as follows: DTGVSQNPRHKITKRGQNVTFRCDPISEHNRLYWYRQTLGQGPEFLTYFQNEAQLEKSRLLSDRFSAERPKGSFSTLEIQRTEQGDSAMYLCASSVAFPRRGRGETQYFGPGTRLLVL.

The chain combines TRBV4-1 with TRBJ2-1; 9 bases match TRBD1. The germline CDR1 and CDR2 sequences are MGHRA and YSYEKL. The CDR3 contains 16 residues. V shed 4 bases, J shed 7 bases, and the junction held 11 bases outside the gene matches. The CDR3 coding sequence is TGCGCCAGCAGCCCCCACCCGGACAGGGGAAAGAATGAGCAGTTCTTC. Translated, it gives CASSPHPDRGKNEQFF.

Regarding this clone: Other nucleotide sequences from this sample produce the same CDR3. V usage is TRBV28 and J usage is TRBJ2-7; TRBD2 matches 10 bases. Germline CDR1 MDHEN, CDR2 SYDVKM. V gave up 3 bases and J gave up 5 bases; unmatched junction bases: 4. The CDR3 runs 14 residues. In DNA form, the CDR3 reads TGTGCCAGCAGTTTTCGGCTAGCGGGAGACGAGCAGTACTTC. It encodes CASSFRLAGDEQYF.

The V and J genes are TRBV28 and TRBJ2-3, with 7 positions matching TRBD1. V shed 5 bases, J shed 2 bases, and the junction held 7 bases outside the gene matches. The V gene's germline CDR1 is MDHEN and CDR2 SYDVKM. CDR3 length: 15 residues. CDR3 sequence (DNA): TGTGCCAGCAGTAGCCGGGACAGAAACACAGATACGCAGTATTTT. Amino acids: CASSSRDRNTDTQYF.

The chain joins TRBV27 to TRBJ1-1; D might be TRBD1 (6 bases). V gave up 6 bases and J gave up 4 bases, with 12 bases separating them. Germline V gene sequence: CDR1 MNHEY, CDR2 SMNVEV (reference sequence). The length of the CDR3 is 13 residues. The CDR3 reads CASRSLGGTEAFF. The CDR3, as DNA: TGTGCCAGCAGATCACTAGGGGGCACTGAAGCTTTCTTT.

The chain couples TRBV6-6 to TRBJ2-7, with 11 nucleotides matching TRBD2. V lost 6 bases to trimming and J lost 2 bases; unmatched junction nucleotides: 9. This CDR3 spans 16 amino acids. CDR1 and CDR2 (germline): MNHNY, SVGAGI (reference sequence). The CDR3, as DNA: TGTGCCAGCAGCCTAAATAGCGGGAGGGCCCCCTACGAGCAGTACTTC. This gives the protein CASSLNSGRAPYEQYF.

The V call is TRBV6-1, the J call TRBJ1-2; 9 bases are a match to TRBD1. The CDR3 has 15 amino acids. Trimming took 7 bases from V and 4 from J; bases not matched to a gene: 10. CDR1 is MNHNS, CDR2 SASEGT, per germline. CDR3 loop: CASKKSQTGGYGYTF. CDR3 sequence (DNA): TGTGCCAGCAAGAAATCCCAGACAGGGGGCTATGGCTACACCTTC.

The chain couples TRBV7-8 to TRBJ2-1, with 8 bases lining up with TRBD2. The CDR3 sequence is 17 residues long. The trim removed 0 bases at V and 2 bases at J, leaving 6 bases unmatched. CDR1 SGHVS and CDR2 FQNEAQ come from the germline V gene. This CDR3 is CASSLARLAPTYNEQFF. For the CDR3, the DNA is TGTGCCAGCAGCTTAGCACGACTAGCGCCTACCTACAATGAGCAGTTCTTC.

The sample holds one count of this clone. The V gene is TRBV27, the J gene TRBJ2-7; 8 bases match TRBD1. V lost 11 bases, J lost 5 bases, and 8 bases stayed unmatched. Germline loops: CDR1 MNHEY, CDR2 SMNVEV (reference sequence). The CDR3 runs 12 residues. Here the CDR3 reads CAGGDRTHEQYF. The CDR3, as DNA: TGTGCCGGCGGGGACAGGACCCACGAGCAGTACTTC.

The rearrangement joins TRBV6-1 to TRBJ1-5; 9 positions match TRBD1. The junction had 6 bases not matched to a gene; V was cut back by 3 bases and J by 0 bases. The germline CDR1 and CDR2 sequences are MNHNS and SASEGT. CDR3 size: 17 residues. In DNA form, the CDR3 reads TGTGCCAGCAGTGATAGGGACAGGGCCTATAGCAATCAGCCCCAGCATTTT. It specifies CASSDRDRAYSNQPQHF.

V and J are TRBV5-4 and TRBJ2-5, with a possible D match to TRBD1 (5 bases). CDR1 and CDR2 from the germline V gene are SGHNT and YYREEE (reference sequence). This CDR3 is 17 amino acids long. Trimming took 1 base from V and 7 from J, leaving 23 bases between them. This chain's CDR3 is CASSLFLLGQASVTQYF. CDR3 coding DNA: TGTGCCAGCAGCTTGTTTCTTCTGGGGCAGGCGTCGGTGACCCAGTACTTC.

The CDR3 loop reads CASGRRGAGELFF. The CDR3 nucleotides read TGTGCCAGCGGGCGACGGGGAGCCGGGGAGCTGTTTTTT. The genes are TRBV27 and TRBJ2-2; a weak D match, TRBD2 (5 bases). V lost 8 bases to trimming and J lost 6 bases, with 13 bases between them. The germline gives CDR1 MNHEY, CDR2 SMNVEV (reference sequence). The CDR3 extends over 13 amino acids.

V gene TRBV11-2 combines with J gene TRBJ2-2; no clear D gene. The V end was cut by 2 bases, the J end by 6 bases, with 4 bases between. Germline lookup yields CDR1 SGHAT and CDR2 FQNNGV. This CDR3 has 12 residues. CDR3 sequence: CASSLSPGELFF. The CDR3 region has the DNA TGTGCCAGCAGCTTATCTCCCGGGGAGCTGTTTTTT.